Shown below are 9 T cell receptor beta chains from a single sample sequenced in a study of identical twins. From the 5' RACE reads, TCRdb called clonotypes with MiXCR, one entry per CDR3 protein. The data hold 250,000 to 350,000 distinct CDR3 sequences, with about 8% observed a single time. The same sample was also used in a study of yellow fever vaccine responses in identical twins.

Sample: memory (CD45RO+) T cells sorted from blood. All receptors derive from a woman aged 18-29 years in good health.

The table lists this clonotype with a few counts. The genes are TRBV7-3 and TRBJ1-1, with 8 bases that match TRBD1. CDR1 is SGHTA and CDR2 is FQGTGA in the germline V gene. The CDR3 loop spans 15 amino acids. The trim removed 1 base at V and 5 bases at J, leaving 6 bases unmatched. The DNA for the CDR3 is TGTGCCAGCAGCTTAAAGGCAGGGGGCTTTACTGAAGCTTTCTTT. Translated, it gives CASSLKAGGFTEAFF.

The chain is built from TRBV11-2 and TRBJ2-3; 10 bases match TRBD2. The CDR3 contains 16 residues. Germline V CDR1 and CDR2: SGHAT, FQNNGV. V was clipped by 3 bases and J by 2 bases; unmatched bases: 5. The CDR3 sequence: CASSFIAGGSTDTQYF. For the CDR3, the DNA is TGTGCCAGCAGCTTTATAGCGGGGGGTTCCACAGATACGCAGTATTTT.

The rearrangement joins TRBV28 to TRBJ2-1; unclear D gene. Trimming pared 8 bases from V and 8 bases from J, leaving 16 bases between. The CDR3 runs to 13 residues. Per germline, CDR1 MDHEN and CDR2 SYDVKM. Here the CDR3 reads CASPAPGSDEQFF. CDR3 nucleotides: TGTGCCAGCCCGGCCCCTGGTTCCGATGAGCAGTTCTTC.

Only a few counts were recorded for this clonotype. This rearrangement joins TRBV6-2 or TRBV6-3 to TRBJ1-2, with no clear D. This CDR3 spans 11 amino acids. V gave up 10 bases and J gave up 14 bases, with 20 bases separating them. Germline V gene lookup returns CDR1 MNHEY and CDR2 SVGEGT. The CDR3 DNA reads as TGTGCCACAGGATATGGGGTATCGAAGACCTTC. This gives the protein CATGYGVSKTF.

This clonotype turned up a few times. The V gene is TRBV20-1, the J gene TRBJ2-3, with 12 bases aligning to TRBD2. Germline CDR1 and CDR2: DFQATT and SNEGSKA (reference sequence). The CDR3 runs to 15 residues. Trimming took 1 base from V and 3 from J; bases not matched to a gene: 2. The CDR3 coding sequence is TGCAGTGCTAGAGGGACTAGCGGGAATACAGATACGCAGTATTTT. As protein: CSARGTSGNTDTQYF.

The CDR3 sequence: CATSDGRGLNAPLAKNIQYF. CDR3 sequence (DNA): TGTGCCACCAGTGATGGTAGGGGACTAAACGCACCCTTAGCCAAAAACATTCAGTACTTC. The chain links TRBV24-1 to TRBJ2-4; 7 nucleotides line up with TRBD2. Trimming removed 3 bases from V and 0 bases from J; junction bases left unmatched: 16. The CDR3 runs to 20 residues. CDR1 is KGHDR, CDR2 SFDVKD, per germline.

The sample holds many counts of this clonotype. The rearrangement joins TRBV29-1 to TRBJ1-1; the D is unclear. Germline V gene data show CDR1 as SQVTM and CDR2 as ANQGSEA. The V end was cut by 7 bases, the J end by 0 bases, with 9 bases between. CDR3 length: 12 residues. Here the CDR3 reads CSAQVMNTEAFF. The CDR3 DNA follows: TGCAGCGCCCAGGTTATGAACACTGAAGCTTTCTTT.

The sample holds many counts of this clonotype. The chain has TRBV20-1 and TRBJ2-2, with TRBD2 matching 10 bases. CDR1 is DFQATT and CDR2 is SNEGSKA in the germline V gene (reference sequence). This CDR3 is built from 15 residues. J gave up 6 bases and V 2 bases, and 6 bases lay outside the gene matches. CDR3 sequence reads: CSARNLAGVAGELFF. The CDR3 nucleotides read TGCAGTGCTAGAAATCTAGCGGGAGTTGCCGGGGAGCTGTTTTTT.

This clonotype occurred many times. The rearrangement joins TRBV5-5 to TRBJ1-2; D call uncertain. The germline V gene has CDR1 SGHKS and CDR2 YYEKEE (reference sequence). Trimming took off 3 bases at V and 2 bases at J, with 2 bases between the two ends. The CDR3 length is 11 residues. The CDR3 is CASSWNYGYTF. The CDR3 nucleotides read TGTGCCAGCAGCTGGAACTATGGCTACACCTTC.